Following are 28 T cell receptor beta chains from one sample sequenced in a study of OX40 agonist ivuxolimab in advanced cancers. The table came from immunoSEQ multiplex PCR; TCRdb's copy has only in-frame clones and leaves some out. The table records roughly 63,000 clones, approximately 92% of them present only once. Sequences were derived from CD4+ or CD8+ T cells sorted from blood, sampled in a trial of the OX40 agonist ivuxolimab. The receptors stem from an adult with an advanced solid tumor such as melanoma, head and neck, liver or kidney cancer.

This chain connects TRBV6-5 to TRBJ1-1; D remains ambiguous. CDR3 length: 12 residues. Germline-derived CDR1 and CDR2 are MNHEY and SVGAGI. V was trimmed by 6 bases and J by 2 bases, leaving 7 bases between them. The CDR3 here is CASSEGNTEAFF. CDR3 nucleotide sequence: TGTGCCAGCAGCGAGGGCAACACTGAAGCTTTCTTT.

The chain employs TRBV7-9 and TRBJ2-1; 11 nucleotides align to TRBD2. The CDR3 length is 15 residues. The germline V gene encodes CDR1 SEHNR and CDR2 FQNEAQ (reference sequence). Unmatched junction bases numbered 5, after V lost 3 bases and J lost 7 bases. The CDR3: CASSLTSGIGNEQFF. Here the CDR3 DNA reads TGTGCCAGCAGCTTGACTAGCGGGATTGGAAATGAGCAGTTCTTC.

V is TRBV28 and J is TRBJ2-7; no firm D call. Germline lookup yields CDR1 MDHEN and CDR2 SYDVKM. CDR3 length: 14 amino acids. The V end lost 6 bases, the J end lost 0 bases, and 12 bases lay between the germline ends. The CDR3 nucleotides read TGTGCCAGCAGGGCCGGACCTCTCTCCTACGAGCAGTACTTC. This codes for CASRAGPLSYEQYF.

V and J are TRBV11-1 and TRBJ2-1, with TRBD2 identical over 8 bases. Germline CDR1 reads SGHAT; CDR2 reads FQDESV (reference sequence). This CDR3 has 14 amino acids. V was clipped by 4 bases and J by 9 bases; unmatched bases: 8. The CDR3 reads CASSWYREGLEQFF. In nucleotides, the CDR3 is TGTGCCAGCAGCTGGTACCGGGAGGGCCTTGAGCAGTTCTTC.

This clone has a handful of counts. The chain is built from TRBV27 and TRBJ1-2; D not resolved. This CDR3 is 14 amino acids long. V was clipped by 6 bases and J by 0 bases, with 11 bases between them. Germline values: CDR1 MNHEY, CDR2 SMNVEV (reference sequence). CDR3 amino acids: CASSQARANYGYTF. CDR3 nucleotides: TGTGCCAGCAGCCAAGCAAGAGCTAACTATGGCTACACCTTC.

CDR3 sequence (DNA): TGTGCCAGCAGCCAACCGGGGGCTAGGACTGAAGCTTTCTTT. It yields the protein CASSQPGARTEAFF. J is TRBJ1-1 and V is TRBV14, with TRBD1 as a possible D gene (6 bases). V lost 2 bases and J 5 bases, leaving 12 bases between the germline ends. The germline gives CDR1 SGHDN, CDR2 FVKESK. This CDR3 is 14 amino acids long.

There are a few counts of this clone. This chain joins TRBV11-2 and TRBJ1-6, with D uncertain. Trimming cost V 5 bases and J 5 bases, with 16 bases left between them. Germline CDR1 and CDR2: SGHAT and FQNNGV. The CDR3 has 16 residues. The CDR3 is CASSQAPYWDNSPLHF. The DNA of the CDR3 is TGTGCCAGCAGCCAGGCCCCCTACTGGGATAATTCACCCCTCCACTTT.

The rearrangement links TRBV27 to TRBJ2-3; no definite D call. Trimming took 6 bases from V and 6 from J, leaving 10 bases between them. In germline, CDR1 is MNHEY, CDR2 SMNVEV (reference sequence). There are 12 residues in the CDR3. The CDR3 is CASSKPGDTQYF. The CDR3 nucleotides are TGTGCCAGCAGCAAACCCGGGGATACGCAGTATTTT.

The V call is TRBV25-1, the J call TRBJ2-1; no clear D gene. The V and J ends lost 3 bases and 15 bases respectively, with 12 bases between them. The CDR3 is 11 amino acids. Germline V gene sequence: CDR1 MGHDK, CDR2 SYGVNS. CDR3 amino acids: CASSDDRLSFF. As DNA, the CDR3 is TGTGCCAGCAGTGACGACCGGTTATCGTTCTTC.

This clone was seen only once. The CDR3 sequence: CASSDTFGGYQETQYF. In nucleotides, the CDR3 is TGTGCCAGCAGTGATACCTTTGGGGGGTACCAAGAGACCCAGTACTTC. The rearrangement uses TRBV27 and TRBJ2-5; D perhaps matches TRBD2 (6 bases). This CDR3 comprises 16 residues. Trimming shortened V by 5 bases and J by 0 bases, and 16 bases separated the two germline ends. The germline V gene has CDR1 MNHEY and CDR2 SMNVEV (reference sequence).

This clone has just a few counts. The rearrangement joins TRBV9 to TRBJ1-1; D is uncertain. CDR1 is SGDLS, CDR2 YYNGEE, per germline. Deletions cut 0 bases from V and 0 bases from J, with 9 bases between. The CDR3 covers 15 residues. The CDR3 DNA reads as TGTGCCAGCAGCGTAGTTCTGAATATGAACACTGAAGCTTTCTTT. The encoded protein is CASSVVLNMNTEAFF. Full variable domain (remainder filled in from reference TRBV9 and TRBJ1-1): DSGVTQTPKHLITATGQRVTLRCSPRSGDLSVYWYQQSLDQGLQFLIQYYNGEERAKGNILERFSAQQFPDLHSELNLSSLELGDSALYFCASSVVLNMNTEAFFGQGTRLTVV.

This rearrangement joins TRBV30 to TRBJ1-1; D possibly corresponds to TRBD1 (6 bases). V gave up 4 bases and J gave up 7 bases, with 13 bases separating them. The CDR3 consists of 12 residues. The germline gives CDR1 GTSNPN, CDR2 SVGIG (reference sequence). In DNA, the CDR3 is TGTGCCTGGAATTATAGGGGGGGTGAAGCTTTCTTT. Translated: CAWNYRGGEAFF.

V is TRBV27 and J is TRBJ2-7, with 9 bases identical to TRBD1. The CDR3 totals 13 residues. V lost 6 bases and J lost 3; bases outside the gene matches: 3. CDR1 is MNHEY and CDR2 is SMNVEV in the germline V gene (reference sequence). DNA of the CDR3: TGTGCCAGCAGGCTGGGACAGGGCTACGAGCAGTACTTC. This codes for CASRLGQGYEQYF.

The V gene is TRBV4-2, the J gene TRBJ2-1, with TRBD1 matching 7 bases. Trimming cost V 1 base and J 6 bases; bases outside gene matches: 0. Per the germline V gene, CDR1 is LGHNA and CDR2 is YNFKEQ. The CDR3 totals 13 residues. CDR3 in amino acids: CASSQAGGNEQFF. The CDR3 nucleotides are TGTGCCAGCAGCCAAGCAGGGGGCAATGAGCAGTTCTTC.

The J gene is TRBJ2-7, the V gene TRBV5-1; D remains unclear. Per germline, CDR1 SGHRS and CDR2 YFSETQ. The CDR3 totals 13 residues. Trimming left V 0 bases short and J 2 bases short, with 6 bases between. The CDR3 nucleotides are TGCGCCAGCAGCTTGGACAGACCCTACGAGCAGTACTTC. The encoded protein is CASSLDRPYEQYF.

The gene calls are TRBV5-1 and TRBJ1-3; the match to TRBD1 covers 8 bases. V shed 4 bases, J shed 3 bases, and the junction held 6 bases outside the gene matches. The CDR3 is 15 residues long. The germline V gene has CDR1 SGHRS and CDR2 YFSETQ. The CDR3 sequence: CASSPDRVSGNTIYF. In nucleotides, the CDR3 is TGCGCCAGCAGCCCGGACAGGGTTAGTGGAAACACCATATATTTT.

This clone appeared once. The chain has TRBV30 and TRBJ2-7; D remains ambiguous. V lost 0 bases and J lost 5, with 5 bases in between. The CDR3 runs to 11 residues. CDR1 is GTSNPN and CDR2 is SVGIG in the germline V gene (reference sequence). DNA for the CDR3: TGTGCCTGGAGTGTTGCCCACGAGCAGTACTTC. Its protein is CAWSVAHEQYF.

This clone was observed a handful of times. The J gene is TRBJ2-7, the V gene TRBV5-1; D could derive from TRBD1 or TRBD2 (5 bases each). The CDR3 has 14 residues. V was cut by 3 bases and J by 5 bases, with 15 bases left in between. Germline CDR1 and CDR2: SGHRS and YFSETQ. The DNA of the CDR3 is TGCGCCAGCAGCTCTAAGAGGGACGGAAACGAGCAGTACTTC. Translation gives CASSSKRDGNEQYF.

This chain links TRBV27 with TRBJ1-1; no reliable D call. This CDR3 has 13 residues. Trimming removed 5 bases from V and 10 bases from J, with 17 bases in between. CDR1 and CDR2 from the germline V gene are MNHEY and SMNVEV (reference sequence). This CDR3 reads CASSPSGGLGAFF. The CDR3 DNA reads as TGTGCCAGCAGTCCCTCTGGAGGGCTCGGAGCTTTCTTT.

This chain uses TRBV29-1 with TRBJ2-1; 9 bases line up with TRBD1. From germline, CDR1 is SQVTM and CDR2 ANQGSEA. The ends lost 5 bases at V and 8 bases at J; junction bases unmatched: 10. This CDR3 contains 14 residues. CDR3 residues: CSVPGGTGIDEQFF. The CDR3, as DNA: TGCAGCGTTCCGGGCGGGACAGGGATCGATGAGCAGTTCTTC.

In DNA, the CDR3 is TGTGCCAGCAGTGAATTTGTTGGCACTGAAGCTTTCTTT. Encoded protein: CASSEFVGTEAFF. V and J are TRBV6-4 and TRBJ1-1, with D unresolved. Germline-derived CDR1 and CDR2 are MRHNA and SNTAGT. This CDR3 contains 13 residues. V was pared by 3 bases and J by 4 bases, with 9 bases between.

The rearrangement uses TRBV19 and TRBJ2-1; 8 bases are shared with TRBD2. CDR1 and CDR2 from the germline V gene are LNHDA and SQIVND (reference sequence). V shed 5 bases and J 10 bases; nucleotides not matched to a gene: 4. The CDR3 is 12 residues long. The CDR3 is CASSQAGVEQFF. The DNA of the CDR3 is TGTGCCAGTAGTCAAGCGGGAGTAGAGCAGTTCTTC.

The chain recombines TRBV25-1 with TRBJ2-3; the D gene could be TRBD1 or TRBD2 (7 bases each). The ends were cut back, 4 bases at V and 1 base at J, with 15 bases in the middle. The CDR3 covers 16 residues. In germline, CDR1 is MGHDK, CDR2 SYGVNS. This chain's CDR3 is CASSGQGGEGTDTQYF. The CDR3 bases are TGTGCCAGCAGTGGACAGGGAGGGGAAGGCACAGATACGCAGTATTTT. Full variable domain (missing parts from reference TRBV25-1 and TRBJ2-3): EADIYQTPRYLVIGTGKKITLECSQTMGHDKMYWYQQDPGMELHLIHYSYGVNSTEKGDLSSESTVSRIRTEHFPLTLESARPSHTSQYLCASSGQGGEGTDTQYFGPGTRLTVL.

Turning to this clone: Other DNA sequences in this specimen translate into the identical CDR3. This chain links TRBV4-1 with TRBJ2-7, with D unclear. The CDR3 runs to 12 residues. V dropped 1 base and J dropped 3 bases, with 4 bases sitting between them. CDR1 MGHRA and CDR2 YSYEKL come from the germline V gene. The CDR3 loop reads CASSQGGYEQYF. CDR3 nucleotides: TGCGCCAGCAGCCAAGGAGGCTACGAGCAGTACTTC.

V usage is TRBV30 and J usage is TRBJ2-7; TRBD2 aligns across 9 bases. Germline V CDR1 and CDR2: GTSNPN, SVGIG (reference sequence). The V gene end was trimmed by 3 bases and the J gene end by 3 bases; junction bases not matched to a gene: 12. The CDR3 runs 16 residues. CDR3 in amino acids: CAWSAGGLKGLYEQYF. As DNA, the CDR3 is TGTGCCTGGAGCGCGGGGGGGTTGAAGGGGCTCTACGAGCAGTACTTC.

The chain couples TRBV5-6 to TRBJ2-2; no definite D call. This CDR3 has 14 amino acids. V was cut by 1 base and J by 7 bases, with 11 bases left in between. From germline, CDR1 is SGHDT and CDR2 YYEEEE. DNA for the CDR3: TGTGCCAGCAGCTTGACGGTCAGTTTCGGGGAGCTGTTTTTT. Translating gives CASSLTVSFGELFF.

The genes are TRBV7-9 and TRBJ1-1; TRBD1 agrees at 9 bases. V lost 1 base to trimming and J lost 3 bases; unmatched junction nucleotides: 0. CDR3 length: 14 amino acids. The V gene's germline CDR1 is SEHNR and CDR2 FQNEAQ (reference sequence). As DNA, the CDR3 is TGTGCCAGCAGCTTAGGACAGGGGGACACTGAAGCTTTCTTT. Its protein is CASSLGQGDTEAFF.

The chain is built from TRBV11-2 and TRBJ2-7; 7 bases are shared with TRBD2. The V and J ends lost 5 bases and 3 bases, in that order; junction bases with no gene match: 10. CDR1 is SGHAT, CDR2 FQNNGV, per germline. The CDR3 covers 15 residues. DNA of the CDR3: TGTGCCAGCAGCCCCTCAGCGGGACTTTTCTACGAGCAGTACTTC. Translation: CASSPSAGLFYEQYF.